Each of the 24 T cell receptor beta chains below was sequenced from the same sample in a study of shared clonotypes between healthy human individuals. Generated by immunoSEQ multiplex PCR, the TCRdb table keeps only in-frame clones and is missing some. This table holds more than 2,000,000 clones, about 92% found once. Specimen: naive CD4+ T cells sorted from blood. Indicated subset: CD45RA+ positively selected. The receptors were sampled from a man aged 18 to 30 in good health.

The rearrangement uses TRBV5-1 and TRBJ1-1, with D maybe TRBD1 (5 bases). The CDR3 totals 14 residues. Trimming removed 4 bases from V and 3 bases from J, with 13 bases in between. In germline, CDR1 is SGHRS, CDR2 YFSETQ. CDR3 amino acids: CASSQERGHTEAFF. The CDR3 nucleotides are TGCGCCAGCAGCCAGGAGAGGGGACACACTGAAGCTTTCTTT.

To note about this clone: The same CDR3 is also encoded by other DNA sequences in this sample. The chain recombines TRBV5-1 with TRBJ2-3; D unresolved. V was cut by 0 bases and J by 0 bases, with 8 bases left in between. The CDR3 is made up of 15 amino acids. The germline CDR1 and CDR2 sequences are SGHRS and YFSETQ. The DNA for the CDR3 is TGCGCCAGCAGCTTGGGTGCAGTTAGCACAGATACGCAGTATTTT. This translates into CASSLGAVSTDTQYF.

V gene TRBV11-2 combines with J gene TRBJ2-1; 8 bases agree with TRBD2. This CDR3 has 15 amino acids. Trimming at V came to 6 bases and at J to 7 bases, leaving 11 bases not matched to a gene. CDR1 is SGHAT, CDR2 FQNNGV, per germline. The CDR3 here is CASRRPGLVNNEQFF. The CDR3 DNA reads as TGTGCCAGCAGGCGTCCGGGACTAGTAAATAATGAGCAGTTCTTC.

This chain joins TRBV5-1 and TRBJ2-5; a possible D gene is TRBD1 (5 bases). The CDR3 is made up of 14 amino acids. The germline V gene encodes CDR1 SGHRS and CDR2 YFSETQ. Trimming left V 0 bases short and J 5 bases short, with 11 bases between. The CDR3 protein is CASSLERGWETQYF. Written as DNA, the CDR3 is TGCGCCAGCAGCTTGGAAAGGGGATGGGAGACCCAGTACTTC.

The CDR3 region is CASSRGTGGYTDTQYF. The CDR3 nucleotides read TGTGCCAGCAGCAGGGGGACAGGAGGTTACACAGATACGCAGTATTTT. The J gene is TRBJ2-3, the V gene TRBV7-6; 8 positions match TRBD1. This CDR3 spans 16 amino acids. The germline V gene encodes CDR1 SGHVS and CDR2 FNYEAQ. J lost 2 bases, V lost 5 bases, and 9 bases had no gene match.

For the CDR3, the DNA is TGTGCCAGCAGCTTAGCGGGAGGGCCTAGGGAGCAGTACTTC. Protein: CASSLAGGPREQYF. The V call is TRBV5-4, the J call TRBJ2-7, with 10 nucleotides matching TRBD2. The CDR3 consists of 14 residues. V trimming: 2 bases; J trimming: 7 bases; junction bases outside the gene matches: 6. Germline values: CDR1 SGHNT, CDR2 YYREEE (reference sequence).

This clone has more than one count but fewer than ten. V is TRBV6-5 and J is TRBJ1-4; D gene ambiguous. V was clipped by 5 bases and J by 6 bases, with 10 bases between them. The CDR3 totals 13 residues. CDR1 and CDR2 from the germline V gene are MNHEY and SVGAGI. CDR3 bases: TGTGCCAGCAGTCGAACGGTCCATGAAAAACTGTTTTTT. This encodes CASSRTVHEKLFF.

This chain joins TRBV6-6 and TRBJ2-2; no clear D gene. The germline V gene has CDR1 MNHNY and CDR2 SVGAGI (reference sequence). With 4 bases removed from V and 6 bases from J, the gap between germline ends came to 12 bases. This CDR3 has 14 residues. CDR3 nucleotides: TGTGCCAGCAGTTCCCCCCTTGACCCCGGGGAGCTGTTTTTT. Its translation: CASSSPLDPGELFF.

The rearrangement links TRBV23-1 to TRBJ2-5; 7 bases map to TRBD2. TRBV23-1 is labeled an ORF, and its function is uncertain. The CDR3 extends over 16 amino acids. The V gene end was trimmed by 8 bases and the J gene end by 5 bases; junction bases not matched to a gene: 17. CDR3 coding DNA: TGCGCCAGCCGGAAGAAGAGGGAGGGAAGATGGGAGACCCAGTACTTC. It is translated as CASRKKREGRWETQYF.

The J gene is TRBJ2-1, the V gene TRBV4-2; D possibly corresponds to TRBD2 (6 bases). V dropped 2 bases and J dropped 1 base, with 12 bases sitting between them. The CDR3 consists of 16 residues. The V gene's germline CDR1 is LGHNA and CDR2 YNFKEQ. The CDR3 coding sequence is TGTGCCAGCAGCCAATCAACTAGCATTTCCTACAATGAGCAGTTCTTC. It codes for CASSQSTSISYNEQFF.

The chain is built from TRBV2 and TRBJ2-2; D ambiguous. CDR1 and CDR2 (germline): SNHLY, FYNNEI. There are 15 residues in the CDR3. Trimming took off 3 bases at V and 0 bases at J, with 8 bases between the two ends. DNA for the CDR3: TGTGCCAGCAGTGAGAGGAACCCGAACACCGGGGAGCTGTTTTTT. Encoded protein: CASSERNPNTGELFF.

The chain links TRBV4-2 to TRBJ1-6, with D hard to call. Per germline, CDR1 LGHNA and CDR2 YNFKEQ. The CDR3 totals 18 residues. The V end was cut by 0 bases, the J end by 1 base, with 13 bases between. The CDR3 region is CASSQDPPGRSYNSPLHF. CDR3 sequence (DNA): TGTGCCAGCAGCCAAGATCCCCCAGGACGTTCCTATAATTCACCCCTCCACTTT.

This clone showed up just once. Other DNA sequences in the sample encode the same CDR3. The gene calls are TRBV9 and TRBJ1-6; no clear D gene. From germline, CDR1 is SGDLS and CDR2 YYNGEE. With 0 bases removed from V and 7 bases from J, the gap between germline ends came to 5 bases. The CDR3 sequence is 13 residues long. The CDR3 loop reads CASSVAGNSPLHF. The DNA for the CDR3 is TGTGCCAGCAGCGTAGCCGGGAATTCACCCCTCCACTTT.

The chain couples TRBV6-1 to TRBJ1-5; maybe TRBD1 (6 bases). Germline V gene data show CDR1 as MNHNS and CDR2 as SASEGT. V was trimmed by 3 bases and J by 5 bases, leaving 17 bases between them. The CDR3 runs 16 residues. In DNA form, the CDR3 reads TGTGCCAGCAGTGACGGGCAGGGGACGAGGCATCAGCCCCAGCATTTT. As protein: CASSDGQGTRHQPQHF.

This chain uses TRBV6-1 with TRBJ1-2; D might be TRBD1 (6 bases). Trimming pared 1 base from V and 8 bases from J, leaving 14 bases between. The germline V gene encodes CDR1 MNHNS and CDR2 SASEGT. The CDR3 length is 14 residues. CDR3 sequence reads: CASSEVGGGIGYTF. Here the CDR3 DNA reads TGTGCCAGCAGTGAAGTTGGAGGGGGAATCGGCTACACCTTC.

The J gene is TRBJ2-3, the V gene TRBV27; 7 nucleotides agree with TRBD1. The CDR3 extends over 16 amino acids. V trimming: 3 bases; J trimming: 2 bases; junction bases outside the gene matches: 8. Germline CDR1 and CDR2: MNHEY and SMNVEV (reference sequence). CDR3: CASSFRTGSSTDTQYF. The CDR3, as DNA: TGTGCCAGCAGTTTCCGGACAGGATCCTCCACAGATACGCAGTATTTT.

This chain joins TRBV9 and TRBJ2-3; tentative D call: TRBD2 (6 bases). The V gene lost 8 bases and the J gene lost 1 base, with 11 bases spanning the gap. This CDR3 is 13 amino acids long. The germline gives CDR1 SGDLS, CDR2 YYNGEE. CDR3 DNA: TGTGCCAGGCCTAGCGCCTGCACAGATACGCAGTATTTT. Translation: CARPSACTDTQYF.

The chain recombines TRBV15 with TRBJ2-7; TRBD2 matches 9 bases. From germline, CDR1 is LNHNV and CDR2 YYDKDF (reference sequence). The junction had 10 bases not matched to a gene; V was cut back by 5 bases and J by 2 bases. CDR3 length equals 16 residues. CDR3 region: CATSLPGASGTYEQYF. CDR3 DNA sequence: TGTGCCACCAGCCTTCCGGGGGCTAGCGGGACCTACGAGCAGTACTTC.

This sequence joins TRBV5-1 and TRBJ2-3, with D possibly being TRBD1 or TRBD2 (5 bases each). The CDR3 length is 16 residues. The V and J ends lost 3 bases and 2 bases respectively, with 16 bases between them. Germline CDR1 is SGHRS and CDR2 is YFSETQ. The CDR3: CASSSGTRGFTDTQYF. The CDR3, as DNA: TGCGCCAGCAGCTCCGGGACGAGGGGTTTCACAGATACGCAGTATTTT. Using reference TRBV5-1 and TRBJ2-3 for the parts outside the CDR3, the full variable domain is KAGVTQTPRYLIKTRGQQVTLSCSPISGHRSVSWYQQTPGQGLQFLFEYFSETQRNKGNFPGRFSGRQFSNSRSEMNVSTLELGDSALYLCASSSGTRGFTDTQYFGPGTRLTVL.

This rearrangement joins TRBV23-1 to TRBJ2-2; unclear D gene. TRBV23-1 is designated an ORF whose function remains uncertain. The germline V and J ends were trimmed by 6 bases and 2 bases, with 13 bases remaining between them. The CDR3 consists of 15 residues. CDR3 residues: CASRPNSQNTGELFF. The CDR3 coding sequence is TGCGCCAGCAGACCAAACTCCCAAAACACCGGGGAGCTGTTTTTT.

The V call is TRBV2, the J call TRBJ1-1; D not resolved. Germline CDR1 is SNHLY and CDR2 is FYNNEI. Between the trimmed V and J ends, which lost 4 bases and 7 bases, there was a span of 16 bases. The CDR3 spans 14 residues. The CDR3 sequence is CASSALPNSVEAFF. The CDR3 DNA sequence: TGTGCCAGCAGTGCTTTACCCAACAGCGTTGAAGCTTTCTTT.

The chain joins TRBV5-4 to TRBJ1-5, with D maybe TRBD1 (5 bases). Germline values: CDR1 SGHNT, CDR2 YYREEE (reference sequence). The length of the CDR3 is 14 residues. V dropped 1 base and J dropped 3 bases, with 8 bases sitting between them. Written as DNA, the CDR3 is TGTGCCAGCAGCTTGCTAGGGACCAATCAGCCCCAGCATTTT. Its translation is CASSLLGTNQPQHF.

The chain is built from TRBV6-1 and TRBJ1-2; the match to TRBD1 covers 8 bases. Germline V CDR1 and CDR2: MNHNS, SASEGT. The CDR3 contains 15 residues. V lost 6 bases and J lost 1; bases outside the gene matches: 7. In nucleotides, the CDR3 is TGTGCCAGCAGCGCTCTGACAGGGGATAACTATGGCTACACCTTC. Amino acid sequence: CASSALTGDNYGYTF.

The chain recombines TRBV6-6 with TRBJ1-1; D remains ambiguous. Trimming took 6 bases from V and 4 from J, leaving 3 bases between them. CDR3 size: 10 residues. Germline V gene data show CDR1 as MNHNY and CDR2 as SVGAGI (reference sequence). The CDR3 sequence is CASRGTEAFF. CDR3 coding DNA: TGTGCCAGCAGGGGCACTGAAGCTTTCTTT.